This T cell receptor (beta chain) originates from a study of blood T cell repertoires in COVID-19. As for the study in general: Acute and convalescent COVID-19 specimens originated in the United States, Italy and Spain.

The method was immunoSEQ multiplex PCR; TCRdb's version includes in-frame clones alone and lacks a portion of them. The profile shows about 310,000 clones, over 75% of them singletons. V gave up 0 bases and J gave up 4 bases, with 13 bases separating them. CDR1 is KGHSH, CDR2 LQKENI, per germline. The CDR3 consists of 16 residues. V is TRBV18 and J is TRBJ2-1; D possibly corresponds to TRBD1 (7 bases). The clonotype was recovered from a man aged 45-60 years with active or convalescent COVID-19. Sequenced sample: peripheral blood. The CDR3 region is CASSPPQGRFYNEQFF. The CDR3 DNA reads TGTGCCAGCTCACCACCACAGGGGAGGTTTTACAATGAGCAGTTCTTC.